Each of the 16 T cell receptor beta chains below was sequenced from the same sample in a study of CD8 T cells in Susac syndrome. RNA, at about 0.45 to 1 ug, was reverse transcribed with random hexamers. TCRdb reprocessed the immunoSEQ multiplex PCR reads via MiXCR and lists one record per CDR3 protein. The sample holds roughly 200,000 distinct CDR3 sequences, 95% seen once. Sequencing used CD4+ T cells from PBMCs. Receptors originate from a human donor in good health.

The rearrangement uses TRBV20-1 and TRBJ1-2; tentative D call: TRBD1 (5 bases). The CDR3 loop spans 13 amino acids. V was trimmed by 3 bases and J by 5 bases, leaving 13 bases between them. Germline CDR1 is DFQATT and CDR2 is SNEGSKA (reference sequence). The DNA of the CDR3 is TGCAGTGCTAGTCCAGGGATTGGGTATGGCTACACCTTC. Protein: CSASPGIGYGYTF.

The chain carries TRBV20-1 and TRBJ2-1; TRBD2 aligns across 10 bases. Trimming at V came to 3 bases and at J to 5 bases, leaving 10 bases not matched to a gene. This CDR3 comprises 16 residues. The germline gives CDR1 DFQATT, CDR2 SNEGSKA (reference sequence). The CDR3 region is CSASRPSGRPDNEQFF. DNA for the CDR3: TGCAGTGCTAGTAGGCCTAGCGGGAGACCAGACAATGAGCAGTTCTTC.

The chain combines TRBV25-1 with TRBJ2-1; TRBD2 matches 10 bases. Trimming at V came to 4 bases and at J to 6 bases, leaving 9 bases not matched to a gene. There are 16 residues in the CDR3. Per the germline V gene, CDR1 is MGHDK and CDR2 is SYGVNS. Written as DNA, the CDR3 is TGTGCCAGCAGTGTACGAGCGGGGGGGCCTAGCAATGAGCAGTTCTTC. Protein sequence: CASSVRAGGPSNEQFF.

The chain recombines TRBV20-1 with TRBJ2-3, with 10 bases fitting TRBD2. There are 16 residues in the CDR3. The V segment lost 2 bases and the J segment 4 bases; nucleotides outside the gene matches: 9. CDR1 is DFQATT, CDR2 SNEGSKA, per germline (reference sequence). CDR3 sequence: CSARQLAGISADTQYF. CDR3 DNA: TGCAGTGCTAGACAACTAGCGGGAATTTCGGCAGATACGCAGTATTTT.

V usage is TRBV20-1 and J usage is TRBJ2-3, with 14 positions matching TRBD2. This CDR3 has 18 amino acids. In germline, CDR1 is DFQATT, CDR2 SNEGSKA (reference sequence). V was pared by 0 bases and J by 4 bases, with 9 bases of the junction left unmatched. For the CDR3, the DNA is TGCAGTGCTAGAGATACAAGGACTAGCGGGAGGAGCGCAGATACGCAGTATTTT. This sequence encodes CSARDTRTSGRSADTQYF.

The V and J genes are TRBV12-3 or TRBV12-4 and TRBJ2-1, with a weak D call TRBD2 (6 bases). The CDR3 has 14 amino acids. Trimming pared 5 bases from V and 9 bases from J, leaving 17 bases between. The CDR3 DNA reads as TGTGCCAGCAGTCCCCCCCCAGGGACTCGTGAGCAGTTCTTC. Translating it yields CASSPPPGTREQFF.

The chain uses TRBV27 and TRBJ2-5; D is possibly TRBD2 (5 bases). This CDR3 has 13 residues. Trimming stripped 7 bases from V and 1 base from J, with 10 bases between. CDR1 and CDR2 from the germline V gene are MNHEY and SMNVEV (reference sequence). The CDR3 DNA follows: TGTGCCAGCACGCCAAGCGGCCAAGAGACCCAGTACTTC. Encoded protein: CASTPSGQETQYF.

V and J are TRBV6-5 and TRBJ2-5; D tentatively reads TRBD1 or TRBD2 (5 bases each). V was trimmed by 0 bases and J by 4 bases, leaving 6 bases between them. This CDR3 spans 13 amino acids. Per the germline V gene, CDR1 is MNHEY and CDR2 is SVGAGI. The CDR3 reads CASSYSRGETQYF. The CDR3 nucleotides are TGTGCCAGCAGTTACTCGAGGGGAGAGACCCAGTACTTC.

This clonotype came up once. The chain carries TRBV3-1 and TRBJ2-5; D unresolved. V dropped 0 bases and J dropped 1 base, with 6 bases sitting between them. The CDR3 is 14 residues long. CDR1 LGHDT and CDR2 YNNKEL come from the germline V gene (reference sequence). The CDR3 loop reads CASSQELAQETQYF. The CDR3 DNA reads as TGTGCCAGCAGCCAAGAACTTGCCCAAGAGACCCAGTACTTC.

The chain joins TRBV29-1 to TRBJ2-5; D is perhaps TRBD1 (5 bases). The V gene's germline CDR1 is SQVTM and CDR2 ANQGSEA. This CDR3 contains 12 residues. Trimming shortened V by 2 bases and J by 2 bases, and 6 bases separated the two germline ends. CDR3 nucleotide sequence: TGCAGCGTTGAAAGGGGACAAGAGACCCAGTACTTC. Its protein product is CSVERGQETQYF.

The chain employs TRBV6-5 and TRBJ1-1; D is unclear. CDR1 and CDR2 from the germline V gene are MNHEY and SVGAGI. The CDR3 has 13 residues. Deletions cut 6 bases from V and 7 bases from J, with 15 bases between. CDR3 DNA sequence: TGTGCCAGCAGCCTAAGGCCATTGATTGAAGCTTTCTTT. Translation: CASSLRPLIEAFF.

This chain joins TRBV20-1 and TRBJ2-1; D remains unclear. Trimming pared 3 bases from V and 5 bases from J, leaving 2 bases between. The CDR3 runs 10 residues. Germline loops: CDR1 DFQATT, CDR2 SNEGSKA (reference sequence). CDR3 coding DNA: TGCAGTGCTAGTGACAATGAGCAGTTCTTC. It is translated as CSASDNEQFF.

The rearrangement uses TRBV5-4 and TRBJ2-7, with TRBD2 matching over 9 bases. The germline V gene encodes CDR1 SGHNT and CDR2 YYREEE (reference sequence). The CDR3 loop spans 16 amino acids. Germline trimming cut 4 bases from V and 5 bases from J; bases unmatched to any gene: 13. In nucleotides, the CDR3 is TGTGCCAGCAGCCCCACCGGGACTAGCTCGTACCACGAGCAGTACGTC. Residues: CASSPTGTSSYHEQYV.

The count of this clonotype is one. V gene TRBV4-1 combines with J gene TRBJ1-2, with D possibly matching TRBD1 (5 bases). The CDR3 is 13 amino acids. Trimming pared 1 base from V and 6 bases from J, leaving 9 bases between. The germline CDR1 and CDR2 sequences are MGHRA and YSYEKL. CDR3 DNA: TGCGCCAGCAGCCAAGTTCAGGGTAATGGCTACACCTTC. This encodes CASSQVQGNGYTF.

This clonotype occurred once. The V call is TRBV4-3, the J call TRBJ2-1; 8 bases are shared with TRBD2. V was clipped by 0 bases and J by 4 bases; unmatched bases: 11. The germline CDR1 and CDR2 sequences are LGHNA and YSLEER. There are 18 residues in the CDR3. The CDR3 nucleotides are TGCGCCAGCAGCCAAGAGTGGGGGATAGCGGGGTATTACAATGAGCAGTTCTTC. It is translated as CASSQEWGIAGYYNEQFF.

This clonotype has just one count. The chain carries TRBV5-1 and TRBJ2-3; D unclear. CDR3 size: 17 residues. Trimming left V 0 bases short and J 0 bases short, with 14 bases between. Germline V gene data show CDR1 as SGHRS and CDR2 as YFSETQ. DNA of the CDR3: TGCGCCAGCAGCTTGGGATCTGCGCAGGCTAGCACAGATACGCAGTATTTT. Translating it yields CASSLGSAQASTDTQYF.